What follows are 30 T cell receptor beta chains derived from one specimen sequenced in a study of cytomegalovirus exposure and HLA in healthy donors (TCRdb year 2017). Library generation was performed with the immunoSEQ multiplex PCR assay. The multiplex PCR relied on a mix of 60 forward primers for TCR Vbeta segments and 13 reverse primers for TCR Jbeta segments. This is the immuneACCESS table as TCRdb keeps it, with only in-frame sequences that have V and J called. A part of the clones is gone; compared with another copy, unresolved V genes explain less than half, and the rest is unexplained. In all, the sample holds 150,000 to 200,000 clones, and roughly 87% of those were seen once. Around 0.21% of the sample lies in the top ten. The source material was PBMCs. All receptors come from a girl less than two years old in good health and CMV-seronegative.

The chain couples TRBV5-1 to TRBJ1-3; 7 bases are shared with TRBD1. J was trimmed by 0 bases and V by 4 bases; bases with no gene match: 13. Germline loops: CDR1 SGHRS, CDR2 YFSETQ. CDR3 size: 18 residues. CDR3 nucleotides: TGCGCCAGCAGCCCCGGAGGGGGACAGAGATTCTCTGGAAACACCATATATTTT. Protein: CASSPGGGQRFSGNTIYF. Together with reference TRBV5-1 and TRBJ1-3, the CDR3 gives the full variable domain: KAGVTQTPRYLIKTRGQQVTLSCSPISGHRSVSWYQQTPGQGLQFLFEYFSETQRNKGNFPGRFSGRQFSNSRSEMNVSTLELGDSALYLCASSPGGGQRFSGNTIYFGEGSWLTVV.

Turning to this clone: At one boundary the junction diverges from the germline segment, which might be a read error. Different DNA sequences within this sample yield the same CDR3. The rearrangement joins TRBV7-2 to TRBJ2-7, with 11 bases lining up with TRBD2. The CDR3 is made up of 14 amino acids. Germline CDR1 reads SGHTA; CDR2 reads FQGNSA. CDR3 sequence: CASSLAGGPYEQYF. CDR3 DNA: TGTGCCAGCAGCCTAGCGGGAGGCCCCTACGAGCAGTACTTC.

The chain combines TRBV5-1 with TRBJ2-1, with D possibly TRBD2 on 6 matching bases. Germline values: CDR1 SGHRS, CDR2 YFSETQ. The V end lost 4 bases, the J end lost 3 bases, and 17 bases lay between the germline ends. The CDR3 covers 16 residues. CDR3 region: CASSRRGDLGYNEQFF. DNA of the CDR3: TGCGCCAGCAGCCGGAGAGGGGACTTAGGCTACAATGAGCAGTTCTTC.

The chain recombines TRBV29-1 with TRBJ2-3, with TRBD2 matching 8 bases. This CDR3 is built from 15 residues. The trim removed 7 bases at V and 6 bases at J, leaving 15 bases unmatched. The germline V gene encodes CDR1 SQVTM and CDR2 ANQGSEA. CDR3 DNA: TGCAGCGCCGATCCTACTAGCGGCGGGTTTGATACGCAGTATTTT. Its protein product is CSADPTSGGFDTQYF.

J is TRBJ2-1 and V is TRBV11-2; 10 bases are a match to TRBD2. The CDR3 runs 16 residues. The germline V gene has CDR1 SGHAT and CDR2 FQNNGV. With V trimmed by 3 bases and J by 4 bases, 6 bases remained unmatched. The CDR3 sequence is CASSFSSGGAYNEQFF. The DNA of the CDR3 is TGTGCCAGCAGCTTTTCCAGCGGGGGGGCTTACAATGAGCAGTTCTTC.

In nucleotides, the CDR3 is TGTGCCACCGCCTTCCAGGTTAACTATGGCTACACCTTC. It is translated as CATAFQVNYGYTF. This chain links TRBV27 with TRBJ1-2; no clear D. Germline values: CDR1 MNHEY, CDR2 SMNVEV (reference sequence). The CDR3 totals 13 residues. The V end was cut by 10 bases, the J end by 1 base, with 13 bases between.

J is TRBJ2-7 and V is TRBV7-2; D unresolved. Trimming cost V 7 bases and J 6 bases, with 16 bases left between them. The CDR3 sequence is 13 residues long. Germline-derived CDR1 and CDR2 are SGHTA and FQGNSA. CDR3 loop: CASNTLGLFEQYF. CDR3 nucleotides: TGTGCCAGCAACACTTTGGGCTTGTTCGAGCAGTACTTC.

The chain is built from TRBV6-4 and TRBJ2-1; 14 bases fit TRBD2. The CDR3 is 16 residues long. J gave up 9 bases and V 5 bases, and 9 bases lay outside the gene matches. Germline V gene data show CDR1 as MRHNA and CDR2 as SNTAGT. The CDR3 coding sequence is TGTGCCAGCAGTAAAGCCGGGACTAGCGGGAGTGGTGAGCAGTTCTTC. Protein product: CASSKAGTSGSGEQFF.

This chain links TRBV2 with TRBJ2-5, with D possibly TRBD2 on 6 matching bases. The CDR3 contains 15 residues. Germline CDR1 SNHLY, CDR2 FYNNEI. Trimming took 7 bases from V and 4 from J, leaving 19 bases between them. As DNA, the CDR3 is TGTGCCAGCACCGCAGGAGGGTCTCGAGGAGAGACCCAGTACTTC. Its translation is CASTAGGSRGETQYF.

This chain connects TRBV2 to TRBJ2-7; weak D call: TRBD2 (5 bases). CDR1 and CDR2 from the germline V gene are SNHLY and FYNNEI. The CDR3 consists of 14 residues. Trimming left V 5 bases short and J 2 bases short, with 13 bases between. In nucleotides, the CDR3 is TGTGCCAGCAGTAGAGGGCAGTCGCCCTACGAGCAGTACTTC. Encoded protein: CASSRGQSPYEQYF.

The count of this clone is one. The V call is TRBV2, the J call TRBJ2-2, with TRBD2 as a possible D gene (6 bases). Trimming left V 9 bases short and J 6 bases short, with 8 bases between. This CDR3 has 11 residues. Germline CDR1 reads SNHLY; CDR2 reads FYNNEI. CDR3: CASRGSGELFF. CDR3 sequence (DNA): TGTGCCAGTCGGGGGTCCGGGGAGCTGTTTTTT. The whole variable domain, remainder taken from reference TRBV2 and TRBJ2-2, is EPEVTQTPSHQVTQMGQEVILRCVPISNHLYFYWYRQILGQKVEFLVSFYNNEISEKSEIFDDQFSVERPDGSNFTLKIRSTKLEDSAMYFCASRGSGELFFGEGSRLTVL.

The rearrangement joins TRBV9 to TRBJ2-7; D remains unclear. The V gene's germline CDR1 is SGDLS and CDR2 YYNGEE. The CDR3 is made up of 15 amino acids. Trimming removed 0 bases at V and 0 bases at J, with 10 bases between. Here the CDR3 DNA reads TGTGCCAGCAGCGTAGAGAGTAGTAGCTCCTACGAGCAGTACTTC. Translating gives CASSVESSSSYEQYF.

The V and J genes are TRBV2 and TRBJ2-5; D may be TRBD1 (6 bases). CDR1 is SNHLY and CDR2 is FYNNEI in the germline V gene. The V and J ends lost 6 bases and 3 bases respectively, with 8 bases between them. The CDR3 totals 12 residues. CDR3 protein: CASSRQEETQYF. The CDR3 nucleotides are TGTGCCAGCAGCCGACAGGAAGAGACCCAGTACTTC.

The J gene is TRBJ2-2, the V gene TRBV7-8; D is ambiguous. V was shortened by 2 bases and J by 4 bases, with 8 bases between the two germline ends. CDR3 length equals 14 residues. The germline V gene encodes CDR1 SGHVS and CDR2 FQNEAQ. As DNA, the CDR3 is TGTGCCAGCAGCTTAACACGAGGCACCGGGGAGCTGTTTTTT. Translation: CASSLTRGTGELFF.

This chain connects TRBV29-1 to TRBJ2-7; 7 bases are shared with TRBD2. Germline CDR1 is SQVTM and CDR2 is ANQGSEA. The CDR3 has 14 residues. The trim removed 1 base at V and 3 bases at J, leaving 6 bases unmatched. The CDR3 loop is CSVEGGGGIYEQYF. In nucleotides, the CDR3 is TGCAGCGTTGAAGGTGGGGGAGGGATCTACGAGCAGTACTTC.

The chain couples TRBV6-1 to TRBJ2-1, with D perhaps matching TRBD1 (6 bases). The V gene lost 4 bases and the J gene lost 0 bases, with 10 bases spanning the gap. The CDR3 sequence is 15 residues long. Germline values: CDR1 MNHNS, CDR2 SASEGT. CDR3: CASSVRDNSYNEQFF. In DNA form, the CDR3 reads TGTGCCAGCAGTGTCCGGGACAACTCCTACAATGAGCAGTTCTTC.

The rearrangement joins TRBV5-1 to TRBJ2-5; D possibly corresponds to TRBD1 (6 bases). Germline CDR1 SGHRS, CDR2 YFSETQ. Trimming removed 3 bases from V and 5 bases from J, with 17 bases in between. CDR3 length: 15 residues. The CDR3 bases are TGCGCCAGCAGCTATGGTGGGGGCGTTTGGGAGACCCAGTACTTC. Its translation is CASSYGGGVWETQYF.

V gene TRBV7-9 combines with J gene TRBJ1-2; TRBD1 might be the D (6 bases). Germline V gives CDR1 SEHNR, CDR2 FQNEAQ (reference sequence). V was shortened by 3 bases and J by 4 bases, with 9 bases between the two germline ends. The length of the CDR3 is 13 residues. CDR3 coding DNA: TGTGCCAGCAGCTTCGGGGGGCCCTATGGCTACACCTTC. Amino acid sequence: CASSFGGPYGYTF. The whole variable domain, filled in from reference TRBV7-9 and TRBJ1-2, reads DTGVSQNPRHKITKRGQNVTFRCDPISEHNRLYWYRQTLGQGPEFLTYFQNEAQLEKSRLLSDRFSAERPKGSFSTLEIQRTEQGDSAMYLCASSFGGPYGYTFGSGTRLTVV.

The rearrangement joins TRBV6-1 to TRBJ1-5; TRBD1 agrees at 11 bases. The J segment lost 5 bases and the V segment lost 4 bases, leaving 4 bases of the junction unmatched. In germline, CDR1 is MNHNS, CDR2 SASEGT. The CDR3 has 15 amino acids. The CDR3 coding sequence is TGTGCCAGCAGTGTCGGACAGGGGGCTTATCAGCCCCAGCATTTT. This encodes CASSVGQGAYQPQHF.

The chain joins TRBV7-2 to TRBJ2-7; 10 bases map to TRBD2. CDR3 length equals 17 residues. The germline V gene encodes CDR1 SGHTA and CDR2 FQGNSA. V lost 0 bases to trimming and J lost 2 bases; unmatched junction nucleotides: 7. The DNA for the CDR3 is TGTGCCAGCAGCTTAGCGTTACTAGCGGGGACGCCCTACGAGCAGTACTTC. Translation gives CASSLALLAGTPYEQYF.

The chain has TRBV4-1 and TRBJ2-1, with 10 positions matching TRBD2. The V and J ends lost 4 bases and 9 bases, in that order; junction bases with no gene match: 9. Germline CDR1 reads MGHRA; CDR2 reads YSYEKL. This CDR3 has 15 residues. CDR3 sequence (DNA): TGCGCCAGCAGCCTGAGCGGGAGGGTCGGTAGTGAGCAGTTCTTC. Encoded protein: CASSLSGRVGSEQFF.

The rearrangement uses TRBV5-1 and TRBJ1-2; 7 nucleotides match TRBD1. The V gene's germline CDR1 is SGHRS and CDR2 YFSETQ. The trim removed 2 bases at V and 7 bases at J, leaving 11 bases unmatched. The CDR3 extends over 15 amino acids. The CDR3 sequence is CASSLEHRGEGGYTF. CDR3 nucleotide sequence: TGCGCCAGCAGCTTAGAACACAGGGGAGAGGGTGGCTACACCTTC.

The chain recombines TRBV4-2 with TRBJ1-2; weak D call: TRBD1 (6 bases). Germline CDR1 reads LGHNA; CDR2 reads YNFKEQ. V shed 1 base and J shed 8 bases, with 20 bases lying between them. The CDR3 covers 16 residues. CDR3 protein: CASSQAGTWSRLGYTF. CDR3 bases: TGTGCCAGCAGCCAAGCCGGGACATGGTCCCGTTTAGGCTACACCTTC.

The chain couples TRBV4-1 to TRBJ1-5; 8 bases agree with TRBD1. The length of the CDR3 is 19 residues. The germline V gene has CDR1 MGHRA and CDR2 YSYEKL. With V trimmed by 0 bases and J by 1 base, 11 bases remained unmatched. This CDR3 reads CASSQESGGPEGSNQPQHF. The CDR3 DNA reads as TGCGCCAGCAGCCAAGAATCAGGGGGCCCTGAGGGGAGCAATCAGCCCCAGCATTTT.

The chain combines TRBV18 with TRBJ2-7, with TRBD1 matching 9 bases. The CDR3 has 17 residues. Germline CDR1 and CDR2: KGHSH and LQKENI. J was trimmed by 0 bases and V by 3 bases; bases with no gene match: 9. The CDR3 DNA follows: TGTGCCAGCTCACCTCTAGGACAGGGGCCCCTCTCCTACGAGCAGTACTTC. This sequence encodes CASSPLGQGPLSYEQYF.

This chain links TRBV19 with TRBJ1-5, with D possibly being TRBD1 (5 bases). The CDR3 runs 13 residues. The germline V gene encodes CDR1 LNHDA and CDR2 SQIVND (reference sequence). V was cut by 5 bases and J by 5 bases, with 10 bases left in between. The CDR3 loop is CASSVGRDQPQHF. CDR3 in DNA: TGTGCCAGTAGTGTCGGCAGGGATCAGCCCCAGCATTTT.

The chain links TRBV7-7 to TRBJ2-7; D is unclear. Germline CDR1 and CDR2: SSHAT and FNYEAQ (reference sequence). The CDR3 contains 12 residues. This chain's CDR3 is CASLDGAYEQYF. The CDR3 coding sequence is TGTGCTAGTCTCGACGGAGCCTACGAGCAGTACTTC.

The chain links TRBV7-2 to TRBJ2-5, with TRBD2 identical over 10 bases. The ends lost 7 bases at V and 3 bases at J; junction bases unmatched: 11. Germline V gene data show CDR1 as SGHTA and CDR2 as FQGNSA. This CDR3 has 16 residues. CDR3 in amino acids: CASNRPAGGPEETQYF. The CDR3 nucleotides read TGTGCCAGCAATCGGCCAGCGGGAGGGCCTGAAGAGACCCAGTACTTC.

CDR3 sequence reads: CASRVLRGSGANVLTF. CDR3 in DNA: TGTGCCAGCAGGGTTCTCAGGGGATCTGGGGCCAACGTCCTGACTTTC. The V and J genes are TRBV2 and TRBJ2-6; D perhaps matches TRBD1 (6 bases). V shed 6 bases and J shed 1 base, with 13 bases lying between them. Per germline, CDR1 SNHLY and CDR2 FYNNEI. The CDR3 sequence is 16 residues long.

The V call is TRBV5-8, the J call TRBJ1-3; possibly TRBD1 for D (5 bases). CDR3 length: 20 residues. The germline gives CDR1 SGHTS, CDR2 YDEGEE. Trimming removed 4 bases from V and 1 base from J, with 27 bases in between. As DNA, the CDR3 is TGTGCCAGCAGCGAGGACGGTGGGACTACACCGCTTTATTCTGGAAACACCATATATTTT. This gives the protein CASSEDGGTTPLYSGNTIYF.